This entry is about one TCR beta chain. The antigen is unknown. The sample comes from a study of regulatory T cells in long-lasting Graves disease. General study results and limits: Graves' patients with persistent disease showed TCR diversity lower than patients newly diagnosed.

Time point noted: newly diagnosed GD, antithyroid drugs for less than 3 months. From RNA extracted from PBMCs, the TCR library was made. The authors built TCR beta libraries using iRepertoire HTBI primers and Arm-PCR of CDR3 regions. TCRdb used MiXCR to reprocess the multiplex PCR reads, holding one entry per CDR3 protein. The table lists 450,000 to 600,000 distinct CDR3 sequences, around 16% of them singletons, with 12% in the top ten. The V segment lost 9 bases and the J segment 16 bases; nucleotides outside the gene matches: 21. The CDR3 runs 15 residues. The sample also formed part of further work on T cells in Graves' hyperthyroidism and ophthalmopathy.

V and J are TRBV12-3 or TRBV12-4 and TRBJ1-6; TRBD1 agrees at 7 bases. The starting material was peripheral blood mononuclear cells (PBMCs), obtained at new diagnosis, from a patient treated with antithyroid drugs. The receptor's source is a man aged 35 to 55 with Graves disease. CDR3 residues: CASSRRQGHSGGLHF. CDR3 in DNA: TGTGCCAGTTCCCGGCGGCAAGGTCATTCAGGGGGACTCCACTTT.